This T cell receptor beta chain was captured in a study of T cell responses to AZD1222 COVID-19 vaccine. Findings of the study overall: The donor cohort was predominantly white British with a female majority, and clonal diversity may have been underestimated.

This table comes from immunoSEQ multiplex PCR, and its TCRdb copy is limited to in-frame clones, with some not included. The table has roughly 100,000 clones, 85% to 90% seen once. From germline, CDR1 is SEHNR and CDR2 FQNEAQ (reference sequence). The CDR3 covers 17 residues. V was trimmed by 4 bases and J by 3 bases, leaving 22 bases between them. On this clone itself: Its antigen remains unidentified.

The sequence was collected from an adult in good health. The chain carries TRBV7-9 and TRBJ2-7; maybe TRBD1 (7 bases). Sequencing used peripheral blood, obtained on day 0 of AZD1222 vaccination. The CDR3: CASSSMLGGQRLYEQYF. The DNA of the CDR3 is TGTGCCAGCAGCTCGATGTTGGGGGGACAGCGCCTCTACGAGCAGTACTTC.